The source of this T cell receptor (beta chain) is a study of OX40 agonist ivuxolimab in advanced cancers. On the study more broadly: Treatment received earlier with anti-PD-1, anti-PD-L1 or anti-CTLA-4 agents was allowed, and over 35% had some. Partial responses were achieved by three patients: one hepatocellular carcinoma, two cutaneous melanoma.

This CDR3 is built from 15 residues. Germline CDR1 reads SNHLY; CDR2 reads FYNNEI. V was cut by 5 bases and J by 1 base, with 15 bases left in between. Drawing of blood for sampling happened at baseline, at cycle 4 day 1, and at cycle 7 day 1. Sequenced by immunoSEQ multiplex PCR; TCRdb stores in-frame clones only, minus some. The sample consists of some 35,000 clones, about 80% of them appearing once. The chain uses TRBV2 and TRBJ2-7; possible D gene TRBD2, 6 bases. Sequencing used CD4+ or CD8+ T cells sorted from blood, obtained in a trial of the OX40 agonist ivuxolimab. The TCR was taken from an adult with an advanced solid tumor such as melanoma, head and neck, liver or kidney cancer. The CDR3 loop reads CASSTLDGGSYEQYF. The CDR3 DNA follows: TGTGCCAGCAGTACTCTGGATGGGGGGTCCTACGAGCAGTACTTC. The whole variable domain, remainder taken from reference TRBV2 and TRBJ2-7, is EPEVTQTPSHQVTQMGQEVILRCVPISNHLYFYWYRQILGQKVEFLVSFYNNEISEKSEIFDDQFSVERPDGSNFTLKIRSTKLEDSAMYFCASSTLDGGSYEQYFGPGTRLTVT.